This T cell receptor beta chain is drawn from a study of shared clonotypes between healthy human individuals. Study-wide context: Donors consisted of two women and a few men between 18 and 49. Points from the study as a whole: The study sampled only blood, and tissue repertoires likely differ. Approximately 5.1% was the fraction of naive CD4 clonotypes found shared across a few donors.

Per the study methods: ImmunoSEQ sequences covered only the junction and lacked quality scores; filtering therefore differed. Profiling relied on immunoSEQ multiplex PCR, and the TCRdb table lists in-frame clones only, not all of them. V and J calls and clone size are given by that table; D and trimming were obtained from the DNA. The data contain about 1 million clones, about 80% of them singletons. The CDR3 runs 16 residues. Germline values: CDR1 SGHDT, CDR2 YYEEEE. V lost 2 bases to trimming and J lost 0 bases; unmatched junction nucleotides: 7. Comment on this clone: What it binds is unknown.

The material sequenced was memory CD4+ T cells sorted from blood. Subset of the sample: CD45RA-negative fraction. This clonotype was obtained from a man between 18 and 35 years old in good health. The gene calls are TRBV5-6 and TRBJ1-1, with 7 bases fitting TRBD1. The CDR3 sequence: CASSFPGQLMNTEAFF. In nucleotides, the CDR3 is TGTGCCAGCAGCTTTCCGGGACAGCTTATGAACACTGAAGCTTTCTTT.